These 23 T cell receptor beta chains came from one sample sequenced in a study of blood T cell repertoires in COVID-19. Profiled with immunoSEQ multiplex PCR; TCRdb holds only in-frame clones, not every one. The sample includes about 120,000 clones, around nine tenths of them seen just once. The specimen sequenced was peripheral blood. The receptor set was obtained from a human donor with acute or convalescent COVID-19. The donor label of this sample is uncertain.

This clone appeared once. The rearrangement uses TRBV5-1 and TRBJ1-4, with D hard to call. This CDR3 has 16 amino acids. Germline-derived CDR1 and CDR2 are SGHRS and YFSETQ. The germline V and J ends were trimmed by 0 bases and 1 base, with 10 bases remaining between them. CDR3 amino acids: CASSLGNTGTNEKLFF. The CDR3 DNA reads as TGCGCCAGCAGCTTGGGGAATACGGGAACTAATGAAAAACTGTTTTTT. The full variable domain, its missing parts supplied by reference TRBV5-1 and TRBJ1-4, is KAGVTQTPRYLIKTRGQQVTLSCSPISGHRSVSWYQQTPGQGLQFLFEYFSETQRNKGNFPGRFSGRQFSNSRSEMNVSTLELGDSALYLCASSLGNTGTNEKLFFGSGTQLSVL.

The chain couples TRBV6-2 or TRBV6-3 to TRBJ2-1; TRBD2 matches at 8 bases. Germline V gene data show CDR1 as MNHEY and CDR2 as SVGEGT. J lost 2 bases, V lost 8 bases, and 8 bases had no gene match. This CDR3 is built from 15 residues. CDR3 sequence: CASGQSGRPYNEQFF. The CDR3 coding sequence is TGTGCCAGCGGCCAGAGCGGGAGACCCTACAATGAGCAGTTCTTC.

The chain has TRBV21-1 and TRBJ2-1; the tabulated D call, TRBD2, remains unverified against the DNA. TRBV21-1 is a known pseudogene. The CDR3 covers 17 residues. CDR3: CASSIGTSGGTDNEQFF. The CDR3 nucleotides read TGTGCCAGCAGCATTGGGACTAGCGGGGGAACCGACAATGAGCAGTTCTTC.

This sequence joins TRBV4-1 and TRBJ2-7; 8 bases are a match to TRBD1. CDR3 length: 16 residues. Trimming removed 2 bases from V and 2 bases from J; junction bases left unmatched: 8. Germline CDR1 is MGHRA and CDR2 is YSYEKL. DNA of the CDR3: TGCGCCAGCAGCCAAAGGGGAGGACAGGGCACCTACGAGCAGTACTTC. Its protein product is CASSQRGGQGTYEQYF.

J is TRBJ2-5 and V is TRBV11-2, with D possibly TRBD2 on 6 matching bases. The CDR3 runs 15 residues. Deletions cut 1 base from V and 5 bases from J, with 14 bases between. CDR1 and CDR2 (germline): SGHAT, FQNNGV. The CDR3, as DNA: TGTGCCAGCAGCTTAGTCGGGGGAGCGTGGGAGACCCAGTACTTC. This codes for CASSLVGGAWETQYF.

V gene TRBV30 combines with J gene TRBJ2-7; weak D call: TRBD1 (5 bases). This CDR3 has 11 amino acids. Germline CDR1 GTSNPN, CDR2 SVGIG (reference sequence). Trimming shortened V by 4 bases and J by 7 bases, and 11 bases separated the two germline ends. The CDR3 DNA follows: TGTGCCTGGACCCAGTCAGGGGAGCAGTACTTC. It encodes CAWTQSGEQYF.

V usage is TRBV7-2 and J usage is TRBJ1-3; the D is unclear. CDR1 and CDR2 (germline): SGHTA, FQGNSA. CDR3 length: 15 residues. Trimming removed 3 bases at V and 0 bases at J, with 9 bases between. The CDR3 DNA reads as TGTGCCAGCAGCTTCGGAGGCTCCTCTGGAAACACCATATATTTT. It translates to CASSFGGSSGNTIYF.

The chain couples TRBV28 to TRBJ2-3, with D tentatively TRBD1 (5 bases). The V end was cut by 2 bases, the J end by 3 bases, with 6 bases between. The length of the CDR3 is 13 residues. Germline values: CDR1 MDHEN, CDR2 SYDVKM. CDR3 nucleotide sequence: TGTGCCAGCAGTTTACAGGGAACAGATACGCAGTATTTT. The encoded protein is CASSLQGTDTQYF.

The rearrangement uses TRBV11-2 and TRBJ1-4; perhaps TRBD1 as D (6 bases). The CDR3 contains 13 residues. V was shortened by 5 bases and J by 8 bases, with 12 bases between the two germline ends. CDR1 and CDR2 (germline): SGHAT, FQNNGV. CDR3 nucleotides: TGTGCCAGCAGCGCCCTACAGGGAGAAAAACTGTTTTTT. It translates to CASSALQGEKLFF.

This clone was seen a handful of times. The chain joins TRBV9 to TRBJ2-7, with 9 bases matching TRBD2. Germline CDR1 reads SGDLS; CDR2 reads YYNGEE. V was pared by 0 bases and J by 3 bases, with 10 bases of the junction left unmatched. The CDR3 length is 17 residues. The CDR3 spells CASSVGAAREGLYEQYF. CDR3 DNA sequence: TGTGCCAGCAGCGTAGGGGCTGCGCGGGAGGGCCTCTACGAGCAGTACTTC.

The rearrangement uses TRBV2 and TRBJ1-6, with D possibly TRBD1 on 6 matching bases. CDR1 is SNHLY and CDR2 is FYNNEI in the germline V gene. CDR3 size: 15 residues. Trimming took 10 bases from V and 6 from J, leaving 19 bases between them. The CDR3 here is CATRLGQAVNSPLHF. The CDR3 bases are TGTGCCACCCGGCTGGGACAAGCCGTTAATTCACCCCTCCACTTT.

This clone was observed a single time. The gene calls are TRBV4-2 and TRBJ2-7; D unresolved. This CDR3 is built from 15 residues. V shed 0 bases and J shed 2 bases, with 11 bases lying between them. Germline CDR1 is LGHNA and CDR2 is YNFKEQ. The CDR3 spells CASSQDENFPYEQYF. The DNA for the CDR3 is TGTGCCAGCAGCCAAGACGAGAATTTTCCCTACGAGCAGTACTTC.

The CDR3 bases are TGCGCCAGCAGTGAACAGAGGAACACTGAAGCTTTCTTT. Translated, it gives CASSEQRNTEAFF. The J gene is TRBJ1-1, the V gene TRBV10-2; D unresolved. CDR1 and CDR2 (germline): WSHSY, SAAADI. The CDR3 runs to 13 residues. V lost 3 bases and J 1 base, leaving 6 bases between the germline ends.

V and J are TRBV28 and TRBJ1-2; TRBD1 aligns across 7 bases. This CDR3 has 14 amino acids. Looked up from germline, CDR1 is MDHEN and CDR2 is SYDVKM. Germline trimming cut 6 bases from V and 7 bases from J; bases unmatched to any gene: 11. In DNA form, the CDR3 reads TGTGCCAGCAGAGACAGGGACCGAGGAGGTGGCTACACCTTC. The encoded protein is CASRDRDRGGGYTF.

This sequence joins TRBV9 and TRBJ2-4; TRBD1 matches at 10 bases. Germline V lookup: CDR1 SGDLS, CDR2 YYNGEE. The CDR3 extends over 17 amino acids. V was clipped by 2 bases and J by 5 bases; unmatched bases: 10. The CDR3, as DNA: TGTGCCAGCAGCGTGGGACAGGGGAGGAACCGGGAAAACATTCAGTACTTC. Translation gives CASSVGQGRNRENIQYF.

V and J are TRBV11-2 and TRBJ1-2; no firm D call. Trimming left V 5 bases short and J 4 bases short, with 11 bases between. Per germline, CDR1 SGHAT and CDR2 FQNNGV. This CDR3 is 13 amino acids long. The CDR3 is CASSPGVSYGYTF. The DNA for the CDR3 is TGTGCCAGCAGCCCGGGAGTCAGCTATGGCTACACCTTC.

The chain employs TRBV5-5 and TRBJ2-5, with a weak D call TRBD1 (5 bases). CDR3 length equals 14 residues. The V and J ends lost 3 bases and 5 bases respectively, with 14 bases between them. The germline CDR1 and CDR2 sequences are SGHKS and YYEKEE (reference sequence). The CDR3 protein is CASSYLDTPETQYF. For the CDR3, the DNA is TGTGCCAGCAGCTACCTGGACACCCCGGAGACCCAGTACTTC.

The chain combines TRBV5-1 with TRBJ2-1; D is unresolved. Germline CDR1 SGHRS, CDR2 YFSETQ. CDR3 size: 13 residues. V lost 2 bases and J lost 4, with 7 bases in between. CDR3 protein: CASSFRGYNEQFF. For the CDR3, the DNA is TGCGCCAGCAGCTTCCGAGGTTACAATGAGCAGTTCTTC. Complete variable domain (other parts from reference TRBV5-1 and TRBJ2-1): KAGVTQTPRYLIKTRGQQVTLSCSPISGHRSVSWYQQTPGQGLQFLFEYFSETQRNKGNFPGRFSGRQFSNSRSEMNVSTLELGDSALYLCASSFRGYNEQFFGPGTRLTVL.

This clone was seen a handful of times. The chain's CDR3 is CASSLDMVPGGSNTEAFF. The CDR3 DNA sequence: TGTGCCAGCAGCTTGGATATGGTACCAGGGGGGTCGAACACTGAAGCTTTCTTT. J is TRBJ1-1 and V is TRBV7-3, with 7 bases fitting TRBD1. The V gene's germline CDR1 is SGHTA and CDR2 FQGTGA. The CDR3 runs to 18 residues. The J segment lost 1 base and the V segment lost 3 bases, leaving 14 bases of the junction unmatched.

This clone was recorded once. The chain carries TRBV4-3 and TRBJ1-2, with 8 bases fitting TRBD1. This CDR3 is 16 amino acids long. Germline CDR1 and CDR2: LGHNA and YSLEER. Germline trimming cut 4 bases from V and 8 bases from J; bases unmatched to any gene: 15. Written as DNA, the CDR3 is TGCGCCAGCAGCCGATCGGGGACAGGCTTAACGGGGGGCTACACCTTC. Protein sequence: CASSRSGTGLTGGYTF.

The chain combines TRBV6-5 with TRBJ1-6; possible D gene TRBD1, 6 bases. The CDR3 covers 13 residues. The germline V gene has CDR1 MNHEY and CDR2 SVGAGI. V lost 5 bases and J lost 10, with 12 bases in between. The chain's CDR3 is CASSRTGTSPLHF. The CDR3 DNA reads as TGTGCCAGCAGTAGAACAGGGACCTCACCCCTCCACTTT.

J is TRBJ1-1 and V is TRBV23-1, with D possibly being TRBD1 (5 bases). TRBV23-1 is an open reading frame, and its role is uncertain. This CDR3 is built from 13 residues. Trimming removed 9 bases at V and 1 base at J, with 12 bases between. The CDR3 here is CARPQGSNTEAFF. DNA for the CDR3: TGCGCCAGACCCCAGGGCTCGAACACTGAAGCTTTCTTT.

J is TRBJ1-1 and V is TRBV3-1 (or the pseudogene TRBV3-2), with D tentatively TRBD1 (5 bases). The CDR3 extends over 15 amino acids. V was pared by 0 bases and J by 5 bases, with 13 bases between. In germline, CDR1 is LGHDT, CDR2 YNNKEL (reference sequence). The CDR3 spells CASSQDSGGRTEAFF. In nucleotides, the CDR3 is TGTGCCAGCAGCCAAGATTCGGGGGGTCGGACTGAAGCTTTCTTT.